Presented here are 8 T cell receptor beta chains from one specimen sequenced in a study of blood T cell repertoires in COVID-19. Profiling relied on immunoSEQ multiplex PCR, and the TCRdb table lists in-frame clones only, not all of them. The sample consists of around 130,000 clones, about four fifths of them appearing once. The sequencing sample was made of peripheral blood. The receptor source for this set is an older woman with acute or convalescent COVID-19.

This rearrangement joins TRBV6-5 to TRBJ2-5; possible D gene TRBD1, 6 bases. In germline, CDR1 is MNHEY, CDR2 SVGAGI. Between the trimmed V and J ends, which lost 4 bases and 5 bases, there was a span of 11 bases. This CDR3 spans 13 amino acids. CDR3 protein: CASSLYRDETQYF. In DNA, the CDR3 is TGTGCCAGCAGTTTGTACAGGGATGAGACCCAGTACTTC.

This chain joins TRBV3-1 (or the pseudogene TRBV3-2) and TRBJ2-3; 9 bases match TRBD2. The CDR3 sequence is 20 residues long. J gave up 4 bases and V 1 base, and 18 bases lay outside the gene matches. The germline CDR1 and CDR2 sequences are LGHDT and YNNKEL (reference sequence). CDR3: CASSQVYPNGGAGGSDTQYF. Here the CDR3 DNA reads TGTGCCAGCAGCCAAGTCTATCCTAATGGTGGAGCGGGGGGTTCAGATACGCAGTATTTT.

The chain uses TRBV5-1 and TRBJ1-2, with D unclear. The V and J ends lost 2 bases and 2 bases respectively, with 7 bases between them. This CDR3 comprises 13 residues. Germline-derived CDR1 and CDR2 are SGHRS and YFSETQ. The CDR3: CASSFGGNYGYTF. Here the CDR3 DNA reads TGCGCCAGCAGCTTCGGCGGGAACTATGGCTACACCTTC.

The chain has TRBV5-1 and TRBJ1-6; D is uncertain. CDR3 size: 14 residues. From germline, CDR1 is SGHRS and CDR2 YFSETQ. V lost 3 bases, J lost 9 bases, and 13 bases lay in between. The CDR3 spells CASSSEAWGSPLHF. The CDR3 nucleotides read TGCGCCAGCAGCTCGGAGGCGTGGGGTTCACCCCTCCACTTT.

The CDR3 sequence is CASSLEGGPNTGELFF. The CDR3 DNA reads TGCGCCAGCAGCCTAGAGGGGGGACCGAACACCGGGGAGCTGTTTTTT. The genes are TRBV4-1 and TRBJ2-2; D may match TRBD1 or TRBD2 (6 bases each). V was cut by 4 bases and J by 0 bases, with 12 bases left in between. This CDR3 is 16 amino acids long. Germline V gene sequence: CDR1 MGHRA, CDR2 YSYEKL.

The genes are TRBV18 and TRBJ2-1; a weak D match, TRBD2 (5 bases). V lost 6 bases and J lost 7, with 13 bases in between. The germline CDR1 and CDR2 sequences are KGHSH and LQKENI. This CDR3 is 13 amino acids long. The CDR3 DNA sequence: TGTGCCAGCTCGCAGTTCGGCGGGAATGAGCAGTTCTTC. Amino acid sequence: CASSQFGGNEQFF. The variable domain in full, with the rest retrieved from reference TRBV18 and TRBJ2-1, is NAGVMQNPRHLVRRRGQEARLRCSPMKGHSHVYWYRQLPEEGLKFMVYLQKENIIDESGMPKERFSAEFPKEGPSILRIQQVVRGDSAAYFCASSQFGGNEQFFGPGTRLTVL.

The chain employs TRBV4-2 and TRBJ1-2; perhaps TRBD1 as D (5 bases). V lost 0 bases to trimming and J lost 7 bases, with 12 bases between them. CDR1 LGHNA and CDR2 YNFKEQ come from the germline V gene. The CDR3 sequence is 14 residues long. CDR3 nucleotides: TGTGCCAGCAGCCAAGATGGGGCGGTGCCTGGCTACACCTTC. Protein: CASSQDGAVPGYTF.

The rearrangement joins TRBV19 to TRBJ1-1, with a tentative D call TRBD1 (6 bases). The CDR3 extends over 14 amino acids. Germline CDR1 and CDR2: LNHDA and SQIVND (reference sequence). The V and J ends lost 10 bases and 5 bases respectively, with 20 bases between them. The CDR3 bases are TGTGCCACTAGGTCGGGGGGCGGGAAAACTGAAGCTTTCTTT. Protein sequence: CATRSGGGKTEAFF.